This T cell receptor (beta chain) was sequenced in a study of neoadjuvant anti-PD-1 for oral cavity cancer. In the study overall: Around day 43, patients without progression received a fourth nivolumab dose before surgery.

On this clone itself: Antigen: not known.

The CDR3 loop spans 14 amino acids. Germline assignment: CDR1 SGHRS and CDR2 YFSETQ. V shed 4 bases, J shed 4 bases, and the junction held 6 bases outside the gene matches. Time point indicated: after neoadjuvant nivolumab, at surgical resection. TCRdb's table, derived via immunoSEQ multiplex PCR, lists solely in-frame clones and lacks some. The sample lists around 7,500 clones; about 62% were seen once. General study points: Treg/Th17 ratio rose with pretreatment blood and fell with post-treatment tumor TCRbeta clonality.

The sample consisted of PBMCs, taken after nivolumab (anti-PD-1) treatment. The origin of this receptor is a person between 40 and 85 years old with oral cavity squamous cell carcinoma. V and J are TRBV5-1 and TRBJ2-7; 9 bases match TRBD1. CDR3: CASSEDRGSYEQYF. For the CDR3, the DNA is TGCGCCAGCAGCGAGGACAGGGGCTCTTACGAGCAGTACTTC.